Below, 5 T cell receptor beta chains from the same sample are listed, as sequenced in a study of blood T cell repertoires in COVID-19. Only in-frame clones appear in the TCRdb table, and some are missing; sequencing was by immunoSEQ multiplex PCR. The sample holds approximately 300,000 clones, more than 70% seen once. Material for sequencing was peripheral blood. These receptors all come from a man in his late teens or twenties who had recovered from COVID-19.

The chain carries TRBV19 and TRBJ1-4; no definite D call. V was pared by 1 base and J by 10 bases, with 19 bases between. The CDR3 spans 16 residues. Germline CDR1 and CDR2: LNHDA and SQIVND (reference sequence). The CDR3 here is CASSIGLRPPNLKLFF. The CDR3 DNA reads TGTGCCAGTAGTATAGGCCTGAGGCCCCCGAATTTAAAACTGTTTTTT.

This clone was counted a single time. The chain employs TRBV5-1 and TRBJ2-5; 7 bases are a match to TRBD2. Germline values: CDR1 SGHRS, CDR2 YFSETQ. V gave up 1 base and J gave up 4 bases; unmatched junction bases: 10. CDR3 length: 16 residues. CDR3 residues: CASSLRSAGAAETQYF. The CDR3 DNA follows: TGCGCCAGCAGCTTGCGAAGTGCGGGAGCGGCAGAGACCCAGTACTTC.

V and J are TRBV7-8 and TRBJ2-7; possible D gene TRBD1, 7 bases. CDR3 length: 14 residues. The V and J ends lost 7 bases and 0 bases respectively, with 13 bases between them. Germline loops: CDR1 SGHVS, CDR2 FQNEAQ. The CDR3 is CASTSGGTSYEQYF. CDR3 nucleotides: TGTGCCAGCACCTCAGGGGGGACCTCCTACGAGCAGTACTTC.

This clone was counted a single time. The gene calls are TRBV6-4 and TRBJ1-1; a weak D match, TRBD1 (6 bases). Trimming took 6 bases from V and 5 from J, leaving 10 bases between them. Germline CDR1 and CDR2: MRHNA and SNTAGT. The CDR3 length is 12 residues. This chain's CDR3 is CASRPTGTEAFF. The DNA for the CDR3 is TGTGCCAGCAGACCCACAGGGACTGAAGCTTTCTTT.

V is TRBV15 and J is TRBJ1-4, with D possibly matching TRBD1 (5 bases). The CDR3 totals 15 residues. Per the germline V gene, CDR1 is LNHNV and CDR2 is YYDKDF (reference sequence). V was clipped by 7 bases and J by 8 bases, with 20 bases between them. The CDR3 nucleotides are TGTGCCACCACCCCCTTTACAGGACCGGGCGAAAAACTGTTTTTT. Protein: CATTPFTGPGEKLFF.